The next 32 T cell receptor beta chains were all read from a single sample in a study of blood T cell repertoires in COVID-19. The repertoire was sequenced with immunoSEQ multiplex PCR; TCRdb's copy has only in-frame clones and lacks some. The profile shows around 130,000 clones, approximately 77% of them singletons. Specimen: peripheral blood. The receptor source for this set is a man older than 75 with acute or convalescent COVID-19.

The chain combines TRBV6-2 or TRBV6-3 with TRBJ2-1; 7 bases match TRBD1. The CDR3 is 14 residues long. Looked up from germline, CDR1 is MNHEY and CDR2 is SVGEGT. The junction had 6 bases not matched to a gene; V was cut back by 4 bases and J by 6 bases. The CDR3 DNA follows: TGTGCCAGCAGTTCTGGACAGGTGCTCAATGAGCAGTTCTTC. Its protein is CASSSGQVLNEQFF.

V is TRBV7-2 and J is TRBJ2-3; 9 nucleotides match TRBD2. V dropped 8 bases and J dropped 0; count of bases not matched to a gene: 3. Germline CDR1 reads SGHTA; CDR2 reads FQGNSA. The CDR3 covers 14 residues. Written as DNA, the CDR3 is TGTGCCAGCCTAGCGGGGCTTAGCACAGATACGCAGTATTTT. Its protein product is CASLAGLSTDTQYF.

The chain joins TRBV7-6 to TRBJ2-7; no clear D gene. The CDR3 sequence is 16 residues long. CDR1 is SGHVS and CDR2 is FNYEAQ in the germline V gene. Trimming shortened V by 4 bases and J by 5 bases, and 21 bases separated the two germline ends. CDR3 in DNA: TGTGCCAGCAGCTCGACTCCGGATGTATCTATTAACGAGCAGTACTTC. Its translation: CASSSTPDVSINEQYF.

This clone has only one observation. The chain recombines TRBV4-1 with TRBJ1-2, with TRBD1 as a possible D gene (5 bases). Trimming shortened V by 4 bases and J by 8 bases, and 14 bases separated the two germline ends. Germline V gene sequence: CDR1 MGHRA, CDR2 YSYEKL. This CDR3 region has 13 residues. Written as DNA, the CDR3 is TGCGCCAGCAGCCCCGGGGGTATCGGAGGCTACACCTTC. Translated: CASSPGGIGGYTF.

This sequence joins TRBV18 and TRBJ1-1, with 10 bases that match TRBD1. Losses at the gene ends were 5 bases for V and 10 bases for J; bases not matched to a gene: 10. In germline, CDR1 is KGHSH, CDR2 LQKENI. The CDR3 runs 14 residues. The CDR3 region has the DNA TGTGCCAGCTCATCCGAGGACAGGGGGGGAGCAGCTTTCTTT. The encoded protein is CASSSEDRGGAAFF. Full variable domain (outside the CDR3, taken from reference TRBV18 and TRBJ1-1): NAGVMQNPRHLVRRRGQEARLRCSPMKGHSHVYWYRQLPEEGLKFMVYLQKENIIDESGMPKERFSAEFPKEGPSILRIQQVVRGDSAAYFCASSSEDRGGAAFFGQGTRLTVV.

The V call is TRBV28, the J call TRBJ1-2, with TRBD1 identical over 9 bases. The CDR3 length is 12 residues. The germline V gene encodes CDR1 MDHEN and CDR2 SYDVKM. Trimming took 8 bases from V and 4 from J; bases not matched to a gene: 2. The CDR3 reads CASDRGVYGYTF. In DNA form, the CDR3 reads TGTGCCAGCGACAGGGGGGTCTATGGCTACACCTTC.

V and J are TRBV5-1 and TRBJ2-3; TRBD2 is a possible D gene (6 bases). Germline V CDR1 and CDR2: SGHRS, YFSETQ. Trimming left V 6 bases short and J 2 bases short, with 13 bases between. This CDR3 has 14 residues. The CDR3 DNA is TGCGCCAGCAACGTGGGGGGAACCACAGATACGCAGTATTTT. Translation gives CASNVGGTTDTQYF. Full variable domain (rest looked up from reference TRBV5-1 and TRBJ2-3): KAGVTQTPRYLIKTRGQQVTLSCSPISGHRSVSWYQQTPGQGLQFLFEYFSETQRNKGNFPGRFSGRQFSNSRSEMNVSTLELGDSALYLCASNVGGTTDTQYFGPGTRLTVL.

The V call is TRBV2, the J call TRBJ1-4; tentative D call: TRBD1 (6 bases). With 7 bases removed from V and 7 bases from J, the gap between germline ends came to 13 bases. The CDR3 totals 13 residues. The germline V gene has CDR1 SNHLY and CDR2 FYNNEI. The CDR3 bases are TGTGCCAGCACGAGGGGGATGGGTGAAAAACTGTTTTTT. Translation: CASTRGMGEKLFF.

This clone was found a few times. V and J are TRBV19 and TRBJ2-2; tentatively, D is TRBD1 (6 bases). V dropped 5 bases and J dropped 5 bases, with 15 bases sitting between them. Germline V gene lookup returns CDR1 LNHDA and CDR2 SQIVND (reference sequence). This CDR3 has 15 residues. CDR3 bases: TGTGCCAGTAGTTCCGCTCACCAGGGGACCGGGGAGCTGTTTTTT. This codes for CASSSAHQGTGELFF.

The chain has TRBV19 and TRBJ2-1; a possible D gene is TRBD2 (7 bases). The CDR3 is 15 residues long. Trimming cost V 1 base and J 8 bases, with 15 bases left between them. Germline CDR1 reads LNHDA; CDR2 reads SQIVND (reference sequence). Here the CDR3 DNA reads TGTGCCAGTAGTATAGTCGGCGGGGGCTGGGATGAGCAGTTCTTC. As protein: CASSIVGGGWDEQFF. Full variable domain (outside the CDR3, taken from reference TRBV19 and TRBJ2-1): DGGITQSPKYLFRKEGQNVTLSCEQNLNHDAMYWYRQDPGQGLRLIYYSQIVNDFQKGDIAEGYSVSREKKESFPLTVTSAQKNPTAFYLCASSIVGGGWDEQFFGPGTRLTVL.

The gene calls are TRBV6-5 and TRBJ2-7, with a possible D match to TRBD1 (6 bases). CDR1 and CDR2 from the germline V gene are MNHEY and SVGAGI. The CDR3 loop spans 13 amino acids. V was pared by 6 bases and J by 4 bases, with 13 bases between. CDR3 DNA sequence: TGTGCCAGCAGCCACCGGGACACGTACGAGCAGTACTTC. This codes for CASSHRDTYEQYF.

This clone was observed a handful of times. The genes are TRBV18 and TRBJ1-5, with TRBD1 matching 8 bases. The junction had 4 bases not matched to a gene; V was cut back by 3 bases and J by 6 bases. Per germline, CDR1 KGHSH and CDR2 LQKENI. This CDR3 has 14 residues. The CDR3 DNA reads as TGTGCCAGCTCACCGGACAGGGATAGTCAGCCCCAGCATTTT. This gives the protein CASSPDRDSQPQHF.

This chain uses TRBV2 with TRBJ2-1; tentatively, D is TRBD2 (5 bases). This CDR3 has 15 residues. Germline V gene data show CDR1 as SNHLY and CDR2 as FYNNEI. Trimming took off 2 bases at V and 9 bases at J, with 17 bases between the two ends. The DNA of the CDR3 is TGTGCCAGCAGTGAAAGGGCAACGTCGGGAAGTGAGCAGTTCTTC. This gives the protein CASSERATSGSEQFF.

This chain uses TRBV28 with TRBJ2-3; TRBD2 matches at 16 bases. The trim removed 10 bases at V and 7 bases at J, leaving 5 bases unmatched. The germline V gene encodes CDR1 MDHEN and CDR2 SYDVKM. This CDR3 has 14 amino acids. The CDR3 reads CATGTSGGANTQYF. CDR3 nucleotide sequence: TGTGCCACCGGGACTAGCGGGGGGGCAAATACGCAGTATTTT.

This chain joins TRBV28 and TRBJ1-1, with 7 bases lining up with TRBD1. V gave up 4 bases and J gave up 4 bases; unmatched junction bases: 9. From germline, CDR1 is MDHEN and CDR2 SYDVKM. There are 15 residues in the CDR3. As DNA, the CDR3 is TGTGCCAGCAGTTCCACGGGACAGAGCTTCACTGAAGCTTTCTTT. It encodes CASSSTGQSFTEAFF.

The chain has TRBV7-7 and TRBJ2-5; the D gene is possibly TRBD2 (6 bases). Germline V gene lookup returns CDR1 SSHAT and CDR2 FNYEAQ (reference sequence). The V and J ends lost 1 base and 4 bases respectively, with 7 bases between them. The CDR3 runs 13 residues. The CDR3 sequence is CASSLVGGETQYF. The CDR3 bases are TGTGCCAGCAGCTTAGTCGGGGGAGAGACCCAGTACTTC.

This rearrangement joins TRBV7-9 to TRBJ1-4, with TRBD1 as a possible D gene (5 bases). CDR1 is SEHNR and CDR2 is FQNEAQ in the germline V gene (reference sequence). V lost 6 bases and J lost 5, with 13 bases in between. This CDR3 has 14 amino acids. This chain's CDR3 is CASSSTGGNEKLFF. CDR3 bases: TGTGCCAGCAGTTCAACCGGGGGGAATGAAAAACTGTTTTTT.

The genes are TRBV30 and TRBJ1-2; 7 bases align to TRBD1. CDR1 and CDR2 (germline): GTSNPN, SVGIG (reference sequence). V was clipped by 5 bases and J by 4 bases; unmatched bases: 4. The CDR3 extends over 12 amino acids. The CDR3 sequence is CAWLGTAYGYTF. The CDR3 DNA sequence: TGTGCCTGGCTCGGGACAGCCTATGGCTACACCTTC.

CDR3 in DNA: TGCGCCAGCAGCCAAGAAGTCGGGCCCCAGCATTTT. Translating it yields CASSQEVGPQHF. The rearrangement joins TRBV4-1 to TRBJ1-5; no clear D gene. CDR3 length equals 12 residues. Trimming took 0 bases from V and 9 from J, leaving 6 bases between them. Germline V gene data show CDR1 as MGHRA and CDR2 as YSYEKL.

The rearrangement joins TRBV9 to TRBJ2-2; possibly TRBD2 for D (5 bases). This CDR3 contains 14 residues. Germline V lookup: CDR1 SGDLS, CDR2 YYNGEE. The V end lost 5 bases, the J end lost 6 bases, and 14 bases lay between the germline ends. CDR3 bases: TGTGCCAGCAGTGGGAGTCCCTCCGCCGGGGAGCTGTTTTTT. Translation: CASSGSPSAGELFF.

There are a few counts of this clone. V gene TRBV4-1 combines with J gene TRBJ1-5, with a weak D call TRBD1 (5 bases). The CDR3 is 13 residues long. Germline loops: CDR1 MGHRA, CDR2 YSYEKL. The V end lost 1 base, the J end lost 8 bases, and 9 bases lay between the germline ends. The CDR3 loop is CASSQGSGKPQHF. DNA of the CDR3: TGCGCCAGCAGCCAAGGCTCAGGGAAGCCCCAGCATTTT.

The CDR3 sequence: CASSPGGLDSDEQYF. CDR3 bases: TGTGCCAGCAGCCCAGGGGGTTTAGACAGCGACGAGCAGTACTTC. The genes are TRBV28 and TRBJ2-7; 7 bases are a match to TRBD1. The V gene's germline CDR1 is MDHEN and CDR2 SYDVKM. CDR3 length: 15 residues. J was trimmed by 5 bases and V by 6 bases; bases with no gene match: 13. Drawing the rest from reference TRBV28 and TRBJ2-7, the complete variable domain is DVKVTQSSRYLVKRTGEKVFLECVQDMDHENMFWYRQDPGLGLRLIYFSYDVKMKEKGDIPEGYSVSREKKERFSLILESASTNQTSMYLCASSPGGLDSDEQYFGPGTRLTVT.

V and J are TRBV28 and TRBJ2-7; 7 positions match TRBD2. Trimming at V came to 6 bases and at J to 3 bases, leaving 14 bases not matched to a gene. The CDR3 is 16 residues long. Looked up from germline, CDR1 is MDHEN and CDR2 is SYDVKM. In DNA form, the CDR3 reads TGTGCCAGCAGGGGGGAGGGAATTCCCCTAATCTACGAGCAGTACTTC. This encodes CASRGEGIPLIYEQYF.

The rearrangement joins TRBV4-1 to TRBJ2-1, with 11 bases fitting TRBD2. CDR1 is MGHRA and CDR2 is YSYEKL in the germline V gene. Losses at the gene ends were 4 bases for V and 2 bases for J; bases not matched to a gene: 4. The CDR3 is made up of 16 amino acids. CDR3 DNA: TGCGCCAGCAGCCGCAGGGGACTAGCGGCCTACAATGAGCAGTTCTTC. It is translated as CASSRRGLAAYNEQFF.

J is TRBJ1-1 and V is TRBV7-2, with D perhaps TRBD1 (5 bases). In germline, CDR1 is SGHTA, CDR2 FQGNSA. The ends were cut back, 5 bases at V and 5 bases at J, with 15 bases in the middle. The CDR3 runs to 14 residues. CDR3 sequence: CASSIRTGGTEAFF. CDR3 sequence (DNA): TGTGCCAGCAGCATTAGGACCGGGGGAACTGAAGCTTTCTTT. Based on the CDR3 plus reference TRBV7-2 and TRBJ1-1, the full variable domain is GAGVSQSPSNKVTEKGKDVELRCDPISGHTALYWYRQSLGQGLEFLIYFQGNSAPDKSGLPSDRFSAERTGGSVSTLTIQRTQQEDSAVYLCASSIRTGGTEAFFGQGTRLTVV.

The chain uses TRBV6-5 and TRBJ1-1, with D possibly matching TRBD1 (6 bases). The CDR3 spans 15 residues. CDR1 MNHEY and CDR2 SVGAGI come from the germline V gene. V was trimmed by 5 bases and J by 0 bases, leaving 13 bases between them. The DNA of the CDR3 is TGTGCCAGCAGTACCACAGGGTGGGTGAACACTGAAGCTTTCTTT. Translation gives CASSTTGWVNTEAFF.

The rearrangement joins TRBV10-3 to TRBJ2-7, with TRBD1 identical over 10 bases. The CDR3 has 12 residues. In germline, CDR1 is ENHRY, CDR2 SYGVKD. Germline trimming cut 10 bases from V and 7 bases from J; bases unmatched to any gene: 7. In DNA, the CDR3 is TGTGCCAACGGACAGGGGGAGCGGGAGCAGTACTTC. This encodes CANGQGEREQYF.

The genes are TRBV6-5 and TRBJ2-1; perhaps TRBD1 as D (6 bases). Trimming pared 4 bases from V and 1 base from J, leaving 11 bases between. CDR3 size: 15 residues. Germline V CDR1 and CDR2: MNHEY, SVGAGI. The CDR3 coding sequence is TGTGCCAGCAGTTCCCCGGGACATTCCTACAATGAGCAGTTCTTC. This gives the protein CASSSPGHSYNEQFF.

This CDR3 reads CASSGRDSSYEQYF. In DNA, the CDR3 is TGTGCCAGCAGCGGCCGGGACAGCTCCTACGAGCAGTACTTC. The chain joins TRBV7-6 to TRBJ2-7; TRBD1 agrees at 7 bases. Germline V gives CDR1 SGHVS, CDR2 FNYEAQ. The CDR3 length is 14 residues. With 5 bases clipped from V and 0 bases from J, the junction kept 4 bases outside the gene matches.

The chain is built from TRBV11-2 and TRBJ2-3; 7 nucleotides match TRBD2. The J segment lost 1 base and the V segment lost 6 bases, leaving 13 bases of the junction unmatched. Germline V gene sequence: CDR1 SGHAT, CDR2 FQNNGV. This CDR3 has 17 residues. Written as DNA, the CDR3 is TGTGCCAGCAGGAGAGGCGGGGGTTCCGGGGGCACAGATACGCAGTATTTT. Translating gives CASRRGGGSGGTDTQYF.

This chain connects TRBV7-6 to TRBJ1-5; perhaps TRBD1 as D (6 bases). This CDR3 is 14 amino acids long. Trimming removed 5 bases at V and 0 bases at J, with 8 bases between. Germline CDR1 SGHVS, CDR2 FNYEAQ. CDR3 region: CASSPDSSNQPQHF. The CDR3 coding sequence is TGTGCCAGCAGCCCGGACAGTAGCAATCAGCCCCAGCATTTT. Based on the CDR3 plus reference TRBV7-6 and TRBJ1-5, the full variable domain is GAGVSQSPRYKVTKRGQDVALRCDPISGHVSLYWYRQALGQGPEFLTYFNYEAQQDKSGLPNDRFSAERPEGSISTLTIQRTEQRDSAMYRCASSPDSSNQPQHFGDGTRLSIL.

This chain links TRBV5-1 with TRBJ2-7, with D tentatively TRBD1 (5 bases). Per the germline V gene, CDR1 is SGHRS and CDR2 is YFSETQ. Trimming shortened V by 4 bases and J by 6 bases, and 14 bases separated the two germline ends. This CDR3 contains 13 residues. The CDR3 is CASSLVGAGEQYF. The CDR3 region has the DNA TGCGCCAGCAGCCTCGTTGGGGCAGGCGAGCAGTACTTC.